Sequencing of this T cell receptor beta chain was carried out in a study of blood T cell repertoires in COVID-19. About the research overall: Acute and convalescent COVID-19 samples came from the United States, Italy and Spain. T cells, B-cell-depleted T cells, or PBMCs supplied cDNA or gDNA.

In the original workflow: Nucleated cell number was recorded as an estimate derived from reference gene primer amplification. Measured with immunoSEQ multiplex PCR; TCRdb has only the in-frame clones, and not every one. The V and J calls and clone size are taken from that table; D and trimming were inferred from the DNA. The sample gives hundreds of thousands of clones, less than 90% of which show up once; around 7.9% is in the top ten. The CDR3 runs 18 residues. This chain connects TRBV21-1 to TRBJ2-2; TRBD1 is the table's D call, not checked against the DNA. TRBV21-1 is a pseudogene locus. The clonotype comes from a woman aged 55-70 years who had recovered from COVID-19. Sample: PBMCs or T cells enriched from blood (not recorded which). CDR3 DNA sequence: TGTGCCAGCAGCAACTCTGCTAGTTGGACAGTGAACACCGGGGAGCTGTTTTTT. Residues: CASSNSASWTVNTGELFF.